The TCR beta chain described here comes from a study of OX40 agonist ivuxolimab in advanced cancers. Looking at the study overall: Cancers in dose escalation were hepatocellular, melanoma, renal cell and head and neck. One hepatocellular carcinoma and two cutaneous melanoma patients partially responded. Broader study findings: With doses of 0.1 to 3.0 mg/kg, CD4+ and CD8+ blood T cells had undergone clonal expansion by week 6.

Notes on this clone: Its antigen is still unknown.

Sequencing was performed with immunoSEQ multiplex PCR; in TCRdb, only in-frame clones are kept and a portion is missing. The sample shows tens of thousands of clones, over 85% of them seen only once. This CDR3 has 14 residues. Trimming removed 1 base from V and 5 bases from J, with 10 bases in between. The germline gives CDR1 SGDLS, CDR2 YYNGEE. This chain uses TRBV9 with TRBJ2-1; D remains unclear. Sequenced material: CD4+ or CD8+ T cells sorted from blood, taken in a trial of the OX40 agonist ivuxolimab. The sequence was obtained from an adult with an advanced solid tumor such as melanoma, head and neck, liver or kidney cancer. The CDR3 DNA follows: TGTGCCAGCAGCGTACAAAGCATAAACAATGAGCAGTTCTTC. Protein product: CASSVQSINNEQFF.